This TCR beta chain was recovered during a study of blood T cell repertoires in COVID-19. Background on the study: Both acute and convalescent COVID-19 samples were obtained from the United States, Italy and Spain. Nucleic acid was either cDNA or gDNA, and it came from T cells, B-cell-depleted T cells, or PBMCs.

Authors' analysis steps: Estimation of nucleated cell counts relied on the amplification of reference gene primers. The data were produced by immunoSEQ multiplex PCR, yet TCRdb's version contains in-frame clones alone and is incomplete. V and J calls plus clone size are reproduced from that table; the DNA served to infer D and trimming. The sample shows about 300,000 clones, more than 85% of them seen only once. The CDR3 contains 15 residues. The germline V gene encodes CDR1 MNHNY and CDR2 SVGAGI (reference sequence). Trimming pared 7 bases from V and 0 bases from J, leaving 15 bases between. The TCR sequence derives from a man in his 70s with acute or convalescent COVID-19. J is TRBJ1-1 and V is TRBV6-6, with D perhaps TRBD1 (6 bases). The sample consisted of peripheral blood. CDR3: CASTLRGDMNTEAFF. CDR3 nucleotide sequence: TGTGCCAGCACCCTACGGGGGGACATGAACACTGAAGCTTTCTTT.